The 3 T cell receptor beta chains in this list originate from one sample, sequenced in a study of cytomegalovirus exposure and HLA in healthy donors. The repertoire was sequenced with immunoSEQ multiplex PCR; TCRdb's copy has only in-frame clones and lacks some. Seen here are about 140,000 clones, around 90% observed once, and the top ten hold about 4.9%. The sample comprised PBMCs. The receptor source for this set is a man younger than 35 in good health and CMV-seropositive.

The chain is built from TRBV6-6 and TRBJ2-1, with TRBD1 matching 10 bases. This CDR3 region has 16 residues. In germline, CDR1 is MNHNY, CDR2 SVGAGI (reference sequence). With 7 bases clipped from V and 5 bases from J, the junction kept 11 bases outside the gene matches. The CDR3 region has the DNA TGTGCCAGCAAAAGGCGGGACAGGGGATTTGACAATGAGCAGTTCTTC. Translated, it gives CASKRRDRGFDNEQFF.

Here the CDR3 reads CASSLGSLDRANTGELFF. CDR3 sequence (DNA): TGCGCCAGCAGCTTAGGGAGTCTTGACAGGGCGAACACCGGGGAGCTGTTTTTT. The gene calls are TRBV5-1 and TRBJ2-2; 7 positions match TRBD1. Germline CDR1 and CDR2: SGHRS and YFSETQ. The CDR3 covers 18 residues. The V segment lost 2 bases and the J segment 0 bases; nucleotides outside the gene matches: 10.

The chain is built from TRBV5-1 and TRBJ1-2, with TRBD1 as a possible D gene (6 bases). Looked up from germline, CDR1 is SGHRS and CDR2 is YFSETQ. V lost 3 bases to trimming and J lost 7 bases, with 25 bases between them. The CDR3 has 17 amino acids. In DNA, the CDR3 is TGCGCCAGCAGCTGGGCCTTTCTACAGGGCTCGGGAGGTGGCTACACCTTC. This translates into CASSWAFLQGSGGGYTF.